This T cell receptor (beta chain) was profiled in a study of shared clonotypes between healthy human individuals. Regarding this clone: What it recognizes is unknown.

Naive CD8 isolation took CD45RO-negative cells positively selected for CCR7 and excluded terminally differentiated effector memory CD45RA+ cells. Trimming removed 8 bases from V and 2 bases from J; junction bases left unmatched: 10. The CDR3 has 15 amino acids. Germline assignment: CDR1 SQVTM and CDR2 ANQGSEA. In the original workflow: Filtering was not the same, since immunoSEQ gave junction-only sequences without quality scores. Libraries were prepared by immunoSEQ multiplex PCR; TCRdb keeps only in-frame clonotypes and omits some of them. From that table come the V and J calls and clone size; the DNA was used to work out D and trimming. The sample holds hundreds of thousands of clones, under 95% seen once. Study results and limitations: Represented genetic and exposure-history diversity was restricted by having few donors.

The J gene is TRBJ2-1, the V gene TRBV29-1; 9 positions agree with TRBD1. The specimen sequenced was naive CD8+ T cells sorted from blood. This TCR derives from a man aged 30-40 years in good health. The CDR3 DNA follows: TGCAGCACCACACCGGACAGGGGCGCCTACAATGAGCAGTTCTTC. Translation: CSTTPDRGAYNEQFF.